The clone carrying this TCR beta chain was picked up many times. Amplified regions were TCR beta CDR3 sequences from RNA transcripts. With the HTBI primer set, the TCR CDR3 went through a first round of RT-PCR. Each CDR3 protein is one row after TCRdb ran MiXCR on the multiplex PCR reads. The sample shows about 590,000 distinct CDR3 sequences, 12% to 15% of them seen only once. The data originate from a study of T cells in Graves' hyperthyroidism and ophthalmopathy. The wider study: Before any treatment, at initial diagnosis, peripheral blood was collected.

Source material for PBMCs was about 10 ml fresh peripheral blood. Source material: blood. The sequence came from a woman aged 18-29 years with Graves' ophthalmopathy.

Here the CDR3 DNA reads TGTGCCAGCACAGGGGCGATGGGCAATCAGCCCCAGCATTTT. Its protein product is CASTGAMGNQPQHF. J is TRBJ1-5 and V is TRBV2, with a tentative D call TRBD1 (6 bases). CDR3 length: 14 residues. V shed 7 bases and J shed 2 bases, with 12 bases lying between them. CDR1 and CDR2 from the germline V gene are SNHLY and FYNNEI.